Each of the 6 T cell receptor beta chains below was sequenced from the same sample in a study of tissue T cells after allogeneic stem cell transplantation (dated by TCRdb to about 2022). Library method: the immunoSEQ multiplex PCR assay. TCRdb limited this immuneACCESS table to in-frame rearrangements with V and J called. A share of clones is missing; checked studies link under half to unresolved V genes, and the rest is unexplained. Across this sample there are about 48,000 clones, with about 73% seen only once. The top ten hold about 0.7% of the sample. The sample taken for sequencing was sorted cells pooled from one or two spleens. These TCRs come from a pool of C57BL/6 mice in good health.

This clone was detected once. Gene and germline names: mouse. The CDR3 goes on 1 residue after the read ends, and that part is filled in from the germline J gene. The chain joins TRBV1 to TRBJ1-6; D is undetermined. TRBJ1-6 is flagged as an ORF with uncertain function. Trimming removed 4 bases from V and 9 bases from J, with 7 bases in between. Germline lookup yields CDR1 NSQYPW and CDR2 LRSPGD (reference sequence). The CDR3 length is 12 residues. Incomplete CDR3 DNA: TGCACCTGCAGTGGGGAGAGTTCGCCCCTCTAC. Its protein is CTCSGESSPLY. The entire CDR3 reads CTCSGESSPLYF.

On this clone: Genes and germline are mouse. The DNA read from the CDR3 is TGTGCCAGCAGCTTACAGGGATACAACCAGGCTCCGCTT. This codes for CASSLQGYNQAPL. The CDR3 in full is CASSLQGYNQAPLF. The V gene is TRBV3, the J gene TRBJ1-5; weak D call: TRBD1 (5 bases). The observed sequence ends 1 residue before the CDR3 terminus, with the missing tail filled in from the germline J gene. The V and J ends lost 2 bases and 2 bases respectively, with 7 bases between them. CDR1 SNHLY and CDR2 FYNGKV come from the germline V gene (reference sequence). The CDR3 spans 14 residues.

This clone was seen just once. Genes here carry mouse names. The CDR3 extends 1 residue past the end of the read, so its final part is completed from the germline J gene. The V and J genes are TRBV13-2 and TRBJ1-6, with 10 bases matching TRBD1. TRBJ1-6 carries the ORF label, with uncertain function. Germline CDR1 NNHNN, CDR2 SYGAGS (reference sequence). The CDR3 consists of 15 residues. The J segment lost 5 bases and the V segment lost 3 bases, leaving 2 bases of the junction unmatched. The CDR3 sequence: CASGGQGAHNSPLYF. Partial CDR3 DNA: TGTGCCAGCGGTGGACAGGGGGCGCATAATTCGCCCCTCTAC.

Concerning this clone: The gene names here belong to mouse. Incomplete CDR3 DNA: TGTGGTGCAGATAGTCAAAACACCTTGTAC. As protein: CGADSQNTLY. The entire CDR3 is CGADSQNTLYF. The rearrangement uses TRBV20 and TRBJ2-4, with D unresolved. The CDR3 end lies 1 residue beyond the end of the read and is filled in from the germline J gene. The germline V and J ends were trimmed by 6 bases and 0 bases, with 4 bases remaining between them. Germline assignment: CDR1 GFQATS and CDR2 STVNSAI. There are 11 residues in the CDR3.

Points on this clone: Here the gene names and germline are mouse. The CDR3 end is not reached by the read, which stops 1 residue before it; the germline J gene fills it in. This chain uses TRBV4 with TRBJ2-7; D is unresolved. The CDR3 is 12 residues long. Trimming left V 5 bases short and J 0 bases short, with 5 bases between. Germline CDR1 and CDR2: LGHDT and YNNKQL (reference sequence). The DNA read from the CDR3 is TGTGCCAGCAGCCACCTCTCCTATGAACAGTAC. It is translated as CASSHLSYEQY. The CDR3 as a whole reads CASSHLSYEQYF.

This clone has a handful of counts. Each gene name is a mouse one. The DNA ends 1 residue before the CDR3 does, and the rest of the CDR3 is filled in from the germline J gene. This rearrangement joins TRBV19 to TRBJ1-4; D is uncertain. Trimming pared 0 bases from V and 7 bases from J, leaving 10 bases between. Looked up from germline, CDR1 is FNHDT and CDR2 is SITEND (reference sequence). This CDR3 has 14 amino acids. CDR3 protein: CASSIDEGGERLFF. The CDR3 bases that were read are TGTGCCAGCAGTATAGACGAGGGAGGCGAAAGATTATTT.